This TCR beta chain is from a study of OX40 agonist ivuxolimab in advanced cancers. Study-wide context: Dose-escalation cases comprised hepatocellular carcinoma, melanoma, renal cell or head and neck cancer. Study observations and caveats: Relatively little clonal expansion, among the lowest observed, appeared in partial responders at 0.1-3.0 mg/kg. At 0.1 to 3.0 mg/kg and by week 6, CD4+ and CD8+ T cells in the blood had expanded clonally.

Germline-derived CDR1 and CDR2 are LNHNV and YYDKDF (reference sequence). The CDR3 extends over 15 amino acids. V gave up 1 base and J gave up 2 bases, with 12 bases separating them. Generated by immunoSEQ multiplex PCR, the TCRdb table keeps only in-frame clones and is missing some. The table lists fewer than 70,000 clones, around nine tenths of them singletons. On this clone itself: Its antigen is undetermined.

The chain has TRBV15 and TRBJ2-7; TRBD1 might be the D (5 bases). This clonotype was sampled from an adult with an advanced solid tumor such as melanoma, head and neck, liver or kidney cancer. The sequences come from CD4+ or CD8+ T cells sorted from blood, collected in a trial of the OX40 agonist ivuxolimab. The CDR3 coding sequence is TGTGCCACCAGCAGAGGCAGGGAAATCGCCTACGAGCAGTACTTC. Translated, it gives CATSRGREIAYEQYF.